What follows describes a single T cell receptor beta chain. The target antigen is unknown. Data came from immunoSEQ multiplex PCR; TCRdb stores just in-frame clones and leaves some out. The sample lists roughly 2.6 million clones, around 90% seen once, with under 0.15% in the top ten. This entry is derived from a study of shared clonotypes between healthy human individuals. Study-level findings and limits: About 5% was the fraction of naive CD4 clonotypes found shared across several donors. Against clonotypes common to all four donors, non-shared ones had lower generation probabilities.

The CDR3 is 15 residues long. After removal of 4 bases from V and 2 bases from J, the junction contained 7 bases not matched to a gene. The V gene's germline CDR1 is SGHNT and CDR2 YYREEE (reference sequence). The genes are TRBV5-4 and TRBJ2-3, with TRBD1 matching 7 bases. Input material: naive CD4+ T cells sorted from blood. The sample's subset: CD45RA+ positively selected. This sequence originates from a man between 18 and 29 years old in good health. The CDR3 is CASSLGTVNTDTQYF. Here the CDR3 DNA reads TGTGCCAGCAGCCTCGGGACAGTAAACACAGATACGCAGTATTTT. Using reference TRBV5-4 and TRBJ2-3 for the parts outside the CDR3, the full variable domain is ETGVTQSPTHLIKTRGQQVTLRCSSQSGHNTVSWYQQALGQGPQFIFQYYREEENGRGNFPPRFSGLQFPNYSSELNVNALELDDSALYLCASSLGTVNTDTQYFGPGTRLTVL.